The clone carrying this TCR beta chain turned up a few times. The source of the sample is a study of blood T cell repertoires in COVID-19. Overall study context: Samples representing acute and convalescent COVID-19 were sourced from the United States, Italy and Spain. PBMCs, B-cell-depleted T cells, or T cells were the source of the cDNA or gDNA that made up the material.

This CDR3 has 14 residues. In germline, CDR1 is SGHTA, CDR2 FQGNSA. V lost 5 bases, J lost 10 bases, and 11 bases stayed unmatched. Original handling: Amplification of reference gene primers was used by the study to estimate nucleated cell counts. Measured with immunoSEQ multiplex PCR; TCRdb has only the in-frame clones, and not every one. V and J calls and clone size follow that table, whereas D and trimming were derived from the DNA. The table shows over 130,000 clones, with roughly 84% occurring only once. The TCR was taken from a man younger than 45 with COVID-19, enrolled during active disease. The specimen sequenced was peripheral blood. This chain joins TRBV7-2 and TRBJ2-1; 7 bases fit TRBD2. The CDR3 here is CASSASGALREQFF. The CDR3, as DNA: TGTGCCAGCAGCGCGAGCGGGGCCCTCAGGGAGCAGTTCTTC.